The 2 T cell receptor beta chains listed next were all sequenced from one sample in a study of T cell changes during pregnancy in multiple sclerosis. Here immunoSEQ multiplex PCR was the method, and the copy in TCRdb shows in-frame clones only, minus some. The table lists about 40,000 clones, 70% to 90% of them singletons. The material was CD4+ T cells from peripheral blood mononuclear cells, obtained after pregnancy. Every receptor here comes from a female donor with multiple sclerosis, enrolled in a pregnancy study.

The gene calls are TRBV6-6 and TRBJ2-2; D is ambiguous. Trimming shortened V by 6 bases and J by 4 bases, and 15 bases separated the two germline ends. Germline V lookup: CDR1 MNHNY, CDR2 SVGAGI (reference sequence). The length of the CDR3 is 15 residues. The CDR3 here is CASSQRITGTGELFF. DNA for the CDR3: TGTGCCAGCAGCCAGAGGATCACGGGCACCGGGGAGCTGTTTTTT.

V gene TRBV6-1 combines with J gene TRBJ1-5; 7 nucleotides agree with TRBD1. The CDR3 has 13 residues. The V segment lost 6 bases and the J segment 5 bases; nucleotides outside the gene matches: 4. CDR1 and CDR2 (germline): MNHNS, SASEGT. The CDR3: CASRTGYDQPQHF. CDR3 sequence (DNA): TGTGCCAGCAGGACAGGGTACGATCAGCCCCAGCATTTT.